This paragraph covers one T cell receptor (beta chain) sequence. This sample was included in a study of radiotherapy plus CTLA-4 blockade in lung cancer. Sequenced by immunoSEQ multiplex PCR; TCRdb stores in-frame clones only, minus some. The sample has about 85,000 clones, 75% to 90% seen once. The CDR3 covers 15 residues. Trimming shortened V by 4 bases and J by 4 bases, and 13 bases separated the two germline ends. Germline CDR1 reads SGHVS; CDR2 reads FNYEAQ. The chain carries TRBV7-6 and TRBJ2-2; D is perhaps TRBD1 (5 bases). Sequenced material: peripheral blood, taken from a patient treated with radiotherapy plus ipilimumab. This receptor was taken from a human donor with non-small cell lung cancer who had a partial response to radiotherapy plus ipilimumab. The chain's CDR3 is CASSSDTTFTGELFF. In DNA form, the CDR3 reads TGTGCCAGCAGCTCGGACACCACATTCACCGGGGAGCTGTTTTTT.